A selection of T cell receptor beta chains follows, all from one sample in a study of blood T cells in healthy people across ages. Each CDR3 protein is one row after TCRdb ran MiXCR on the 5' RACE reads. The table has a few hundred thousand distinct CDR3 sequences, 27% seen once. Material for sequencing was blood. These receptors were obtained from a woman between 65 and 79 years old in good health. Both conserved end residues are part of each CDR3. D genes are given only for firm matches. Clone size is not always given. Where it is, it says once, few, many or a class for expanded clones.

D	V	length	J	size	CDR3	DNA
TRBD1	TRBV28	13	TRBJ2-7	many	CASSLGQGREQYF	TGTGCCAGCAGCCTAGGACAGGGTCGCGAGCAGTACTTC
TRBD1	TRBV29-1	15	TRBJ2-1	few	CSEEGGQDSYNEQFF	TGCAGCGAAGAAGGGGGACAGGACTCCTACAATGAGCAGTTCTTC
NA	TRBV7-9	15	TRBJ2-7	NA	CASSPPFRVGYEQYF	TGTGCCAGCAGCCCGCCCTTCAGGGTTGGGTACGAGCAGTACTTC
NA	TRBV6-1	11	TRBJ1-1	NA	CAILMNTEAFF	TGTGCCATCCTTATGAACACTGAAGCTTTCTTT
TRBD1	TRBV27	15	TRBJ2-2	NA	CASSFGQGDTGELFF	TGTGCCAGCAGTTTCGGGCAGGGGGACACCGGGGAGCTGTTTTTT
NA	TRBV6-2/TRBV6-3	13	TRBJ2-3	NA	CASSYLGPDTQYF	TGTGCCAGCAGTTATTTGGGACCAGATACGCAGTATTTT
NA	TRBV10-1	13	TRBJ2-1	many	CASSDQAGNEQFF	TGCGCCAGCAGTGATCAGGCTGGCAATGAGCAGTTCTTC
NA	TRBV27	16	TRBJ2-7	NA	CASSSPRGTSGYEQYF	TGTGCCAGCAGTTCGCCTCGGGGCACATCCGGCTACGAGCAGTACTTC
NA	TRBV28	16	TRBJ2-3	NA	CASSPQGAGHTDTQYF	TGTGCCAGCAGTCCCCAAGGCGCGGGGCACACAGATACGCAGTATTTT
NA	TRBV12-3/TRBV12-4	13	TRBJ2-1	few	CASLSRSTDEQFF	TGTGCCAGCCTCAGTAGGTCGACGGATGAGCAGTTCTTC
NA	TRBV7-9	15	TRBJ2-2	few	CASSLQRPGAGELFF	TGTGCCAGCAGCTTACAACGGCCAGGGGCCGGGGAGCTGTTTTTT
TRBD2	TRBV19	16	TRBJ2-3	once	CAASTRGSGSPDTQYF	TGTGCCGCCTCCACCCGGGGTAGCGGGAGCCCAGATACGCAGTATTTT
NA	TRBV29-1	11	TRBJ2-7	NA	CSAGTSDEQYF	TGCAGCGCCGGGACATCAGACGAGCAGTACTTC
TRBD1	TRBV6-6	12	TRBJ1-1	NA	CASIDRGGEAFF	TGTGCCAGCATTGACAGGGGCGGTGAAGCTTTCTTT
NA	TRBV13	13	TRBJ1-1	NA	CASSGDGNTEAFF	TGTGCCAGCAGCGGGGACGGGAACACTGAAGCTTTCTTT
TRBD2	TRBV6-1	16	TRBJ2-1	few	CASSKQAGGLDNEQFF	TGTGCCAGCAGTAAGCAAGCGGGAGGGTTAGACAATGAGCAGTTCTTC
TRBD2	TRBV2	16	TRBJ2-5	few	CASRRLAGDHVKTQYF	TGTGCCAGCAGGAGACTAGCGGGAGACCATGTAAAGACCCAGTACTTC
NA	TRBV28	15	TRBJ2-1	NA	CASSLQRGSYNEQFF	TGTGCCAGCAGTTTGCAGAGGGGCTCCTACAATGAGCAGTTCTTC
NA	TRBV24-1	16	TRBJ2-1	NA	CATSDLSGSSSDEQFF	TGTGCCACCAGTGATTTATCGGGGAGTTCGTCCGATGAGCAGTTCTTC
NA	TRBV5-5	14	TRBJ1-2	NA	CASSLVRADYGYTF	TGTGCCAGCAGCCTCGTCAGGGCCGACTATGGCTACACCTTC
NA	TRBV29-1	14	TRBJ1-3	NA	CSVDLQGSGNTIYF	TGCAGCGTTGACCTACAGGGCTCTGGAAACACCATATATTTT
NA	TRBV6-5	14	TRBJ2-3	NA	CASSVGPYPDTQYF	TGTGCCAGCTCCGTGGGCCCGTATCCAGATACGCAGTATTTT
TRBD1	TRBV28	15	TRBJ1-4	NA	CASSPPGQGMEKLFF	TGTGCCAGCAGCCCTCCGGGACAGGGAATGGAAAAACTGTTTTTT
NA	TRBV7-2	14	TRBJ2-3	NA	CASSLAKRTDTQYF	TGTGCCAGCAGCTTAGCGAAGCGCACAGATACGCAGTATTTT
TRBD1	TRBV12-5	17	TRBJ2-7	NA	CASGLVRSGQGPYEQYF	TGTGCTAGTGGTTTGGTACGGTCGGGACAGGGCCCCTACGAGCAGTACTTC
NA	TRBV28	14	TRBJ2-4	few	CASSLGQPWDIQYF	TGTGCCAGCAGTTTGGGACAACCCTGGGACATTCAGTACTTC
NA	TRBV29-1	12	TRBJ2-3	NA	CSVEPHTDTQYF	TGCAGCGTTGAACCCCACACAGATACGCAGTATTTT
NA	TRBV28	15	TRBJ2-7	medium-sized	CASSHKWTSGNEQYF	TGTGCCAGCAGCCATAAGTGGACCTCTGGCAACGAGCAGTACTTC
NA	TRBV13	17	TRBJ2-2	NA	CASSTSRGPANTGELFF	TGTGCCAGCAGCACCTCCCGGGGACCCGCGAACACCGGGGAGCTGTTTTTT
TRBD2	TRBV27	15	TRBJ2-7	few	CASSILAGGSYEQYF	TGTGCCAGCAGTATTCTAGCGGGGGGCTCCTACGAGCAGTACTTC
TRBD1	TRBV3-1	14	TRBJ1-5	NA	CASARGRGAEPQHF	TGTGCCAGCGCCAGGGGGAGAGGGGCTGAGCCCCAGCATTTT
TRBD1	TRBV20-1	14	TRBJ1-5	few	CSLSGTGGNQPQHF	TGCAGCCTCTCTGGGACAGGGGGTAATCAGCCCCAGCATTTT